This is a list of T cell receptor beta chains from one sample in a study of regulatory T cells in long-lasting Graves disease. TCRdb recomputed calls from the multiplex PCR reads with MiXCR, one row per CDR3 protein. The top ten hold 8.9% of the sample, which has about 500,000 distinct CDR3 sequences, approximately 12% seen once. These data are also associated with another study on T cells in Graves' hyperthyroidism and ophthalmopathy.

Sequences were derived from peripheral blood mononuclear cells (PBMCs), sampled at new diagnosis, from a patient treated with antithyroid drugs. These receptors were taken from a woman aged 30 to 39 with Graves disease. Both conserved end residues are part of each CDR3. Each record gives: CDR3 DNA, CDR3 protein, CDR3 length, D gene, J gene, clone size, V gene. The D gene is left open where the match is weak. Clone size, where shown, is once, few, many, or a class for clones that have expanded.

TGCGCCAGCCGTCCGGGGCAGGGGGCGGCCTACGAGCAGTACTTC CASRPGQGAAYEQYF 15 TRBD1 TRBJ2-7 . TRBV10-2
TGTGCCAGCATCGACAGGGCGGGAGGAAACACCATATATTTT CASIDRAGGNTIYF 14 TRBD1 TRBJ1-3 few TRBV19
TGTGCCAGCAGCCCGGTGCCGGGTGGAAACACCATATATTTT CASSPVPGGNTIYF 14 . TRBJ1-3 many TRBV12-3/TRBV12-4
TGTGCCAGCACCAGACAGGGGGCAGCGGGGGCTTACGAGCAGTACTTC CASTRQGAAGAYEQYF 16 TRBD1 TRBJ2-7 . TRBV6-1
TGTGCCAGCAGTTTATTTGGGACAGCGGGTGGCTACACCTTC CASSLFGTAGGYTF 14 TRBD1 TRBJ1-2 many TRBV27
TGCAGTGCTAGAGATCATTTATACCCCACAGATACGCAGTATTTT CSARDHLYPTDTQYF 15 . TRBJ2-3 many TRBV20-1
TGTGCCAGCAGCTTCTTTGTGCAGGAAGCTTTCTTT CASSFFVQEAFF 12 . TRBJ1-1 many TRBV11-2
TGTGCCAGCACCGCAGTAACGTCTGGGGCCAACGTCCTGACTTTC CASTAVTSGANVLTF 15 . TRBJ2-6 few TRBV2
TGCAGTGCCCCACGGCATGGGGGCGGGAATGAAAAACTGTTTTTT CSAPRHGGGNEKLFF 15 . TRBJ1-4 many TRBV20-1
TGCAGTGCCACCCCGGGACGGGTCACCGGGGAGCTGTTTTTT CSATPGRVTGELFF 14 . TRBJ2-2 . TRBV20-1
TGTGCCAGTAACTTCAGGGGTGGTGAAGCTTTCTTT CASNFRGGEAFF 12 . TRBJ1-1 many TRBV19
TGTGCCAGCAGCATCTACGAGCAGTTCTTC CASSIYEQFF 10 . TRBJ2-1 . TRBV2
TGCGCCAGCAGCTTGGCGGCGGGAGTCTCCGGGGAGCAGTACTTC CASSLAAGVSGEQYF 15 TRBD2 TRBJ2-7 few TRBV5-1
TGTGCCAGCAGTCAATACAGGGTCCCCAACGAGCAGTACTTC CASSQYRVPNEQYF 14 . TRBJ2-7 few TRBV28
TGTGCCTGGAGTGTAACGGACAAGCGGGAGGAGCTGTTTTTT CAWSVTDKREELFF 14 TRBD2 TRBJ2-2 many TRBV30
TGTGCCAGCAGCTTAGCGCAGGACACTGAAGCTTTCTTT CASSLAQDTEAFF 13 . TRBJ1-1 . TRBV7-9
TGTGCCAGCAGCTTATACTCCTTTGACAGGGTTGTTGCTGAAGCTTTCTTT CASSLYSFDRVVAEAFF 17 TRBD1 TRBJ1-1 many TRBV7-9
TGTGCCAGTTCCACTAGCGCCTCCTACAATGAGCAGTTCTTC CASSTSASYNEQFF 14 TRBD2 TRBJ2-1 many TRBV19
TGCAGTGCTAGACCATTTGGGAGAGTTCAAGGCAATCAGCCCCAGCATTTT CSARPFGRVQGNQPQHF 17 . TRBJ1-5 few TRBV20-1
TGCAGCGTTAACAGTCCCTTCTACGAGCAGTACTTC CSVNSPFYEQYF 12 . TRBJ2-7 . TRBV29-1
TGTGCCAGCAGCTTGAGTCATTCCTACGAGCAGTACTTC CASSLSHSYEQYF 13 . TRBJ2-7 many TRBV7-3
TGCAGTGCTACTGTTCTAGCGGGAGGCACAGATACGCAGTATTTT CSATVLAGGTDTQYF 15 TRBD2 TRBJ2-3 many TRBV20-1
TGTGCCACCAATCTAATGTACCAAGAGACCCAGTACTTC CATNLMYQETQYF 13 . TRBJ2-5 many TRBV2
TGCAGTGCTCCGAGGCCAGGCGCTTCCTACGAGCAGTACTTC CSAPRPGASYEQYF 14 . TRBJ2-7 . TRBV20-1
TGTGCCAGCAGCTTACCCACGACAGGCTACAGAGAGACCCAGTACTTC CASSLPTTGYRETQYF 16 . TRBJ2-5 many TRBV11-2
TGTGCCAGCAGTAAGACTAGCGAGGAACGAGATACGCAGTATTTT CASSKTSEERDTQYF 15 TRBD2 TRBJ2-3 many TRBV6-2/TRBV6-3
TGTGCCAGCAGTCCAAACAGGGGATGGATTTCACCCCTCCACTTT CASSPNRGWISPLHF 15 TRBD1 TRBJ1-6 many TRBV27
TGTGCCACCTCCTTAGCGGGGTACAATGAGCAGTTCTTC CATSLAGYNEQFF 13 TRBD2 TRBJ2-1 many TRBV19
TGCAGCGGTAAAGATAGGAGGGCAGATACGCAGTATTTT CSGKDRRADTQYF 13 . TRBJ2-3 many TRBV29-1
TGTGCCACTACCCGGGGCGGCCCCTACAATGAGCAGTTCTTC CATTRGGPYNEQFF 14 . TRBJ2-1 many TRBV6-2/TRBV6-3
TGTGCCAGCAGCGTAGTCTCCCAGAACACTGAAGCTTTCTTT CASSVVSQNTEAFF 14 . TRBJ1-1 many TRBV9
TGTGCCAGCAGTTTTACTAGCGGGACCACAGATACGCAGTATTTT CASSFTSGTTDTQYF 15 TRBD2 TRBJ2-3 many TRBV12-3/TRBV12-4
TGTGCCAGCAGCTTATTAAAAGGGGCCTACAATGAGCAGTTCTTC CASSLLKGAYNEQFF 15 . TRBJ2-1 many TRBV11-2
TGTGCCAGCAGTTTCCAGGGGGCGGGCACTGAAGCTTTCTTT CASSFQGAGTEAFF 14 TRBD1 TRBJ1-1 many TRBV27
TGCAGTGCTAGCCCGGGCCCTTCCATAAAACACAGGGGGCTGGGGGAGACCCAGTACTTC CSASPGPSIKHRGLGETQYF 20 TRBD1 TRBJ2-5 many TRBV20-1
TGCGCCAGCAGCTTTGGACAGGGTGGGAATGAGCAGTTCTTC CASSFGQGGNEQFF 14 TRBD1 TRBJ2-1 many TRBV5-1
TGCAGTGCTAGAGGGGGCGGGAGGGCCTCAGATACGCAGTATTTT CSARGGGRASDTQYF 15 TRBD2 TRBJ2-3 few TRBV20-1
TGTGCCATCAGTGAGTCCGGGACTAGCGGGAGGTATTTT CAISESGTSGRYF 13 TRBD2 TRBJ2-3 many TRBV10-3
TGTGCCAGTAGTTTTTCAGGGGGCGTCAAGTTTTTT CASSFSGGVKFF 12 TRBD1 TRBJ1-4 once TRBV19
TGTGCCAGCAGCCCCCTTAGCGGGAGGAATGAGCAGTTCTTC CASSPLSGRNEQFF 14 TRBD2 TRBJ2-1 many TRBV3-1